Detailed here is one T cell receptor (beta chain). Its target is not known. TCRdb used MiXCR to reprocess the 5' RACE reads, holding one entry per CDR3 protein. The sample consists of 150,000 or so distinct CDR3 sequences, around 9% of them appearing once. The ends were cut back, 6 bases at V and 3 bases at J, with 15 bases in the middle. This CDR3 contains 14 residues. The source of the sample is a study of T cells after yellow fever vaccination. Findings and limits, study-wide: Post-booster samples contained most primary-vaccination clones (more than 95% CD4, about 85% CD8).

The specimen comprised CD8+ T cells sorted from PBMCs, sampled 45 days after the yellow fever booster vaccination. This rearrangement joins TRBV12-3 or TRBV12-4 to TRBJ2-7; a possible D gene is TRBD1 (6 bases). This sequence was found in a man aged 18-30 years who received the YFV17D yellow fever vaccine. In nucleotides, the CDR3 is TGTGCCAGCAGACCTCGGGACACGATCTACGAGCAGTACTTC. Residues: CASRPRDTIYEQYF.